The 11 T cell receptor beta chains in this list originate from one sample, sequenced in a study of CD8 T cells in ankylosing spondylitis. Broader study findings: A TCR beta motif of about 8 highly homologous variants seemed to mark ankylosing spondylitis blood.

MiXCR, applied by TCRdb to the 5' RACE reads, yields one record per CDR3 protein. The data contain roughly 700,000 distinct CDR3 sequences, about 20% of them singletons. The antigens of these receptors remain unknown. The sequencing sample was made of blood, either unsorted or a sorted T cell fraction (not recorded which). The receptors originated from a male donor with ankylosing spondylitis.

CDR3: CASRRAGGAGDTQYF. CDR3 nucleotide sequence: TGTGCCAGCAGGCGGGCGGGAGGAGCGGGGGATACGCAGTATTTT. The V gene is TRBV12-3 or TRBV12-4, the J gene TRBJ2-3; 8 nucleotides match TRBD2. J was trimmed by 6 bases and V by 6 bases; bases with no gene match: 11. This CDR3 is built from 15 residues.

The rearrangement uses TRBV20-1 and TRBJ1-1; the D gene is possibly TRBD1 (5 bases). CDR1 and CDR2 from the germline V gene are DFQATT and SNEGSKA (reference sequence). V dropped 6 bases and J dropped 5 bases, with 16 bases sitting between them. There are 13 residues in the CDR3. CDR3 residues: CSAPGGGRTEAFF. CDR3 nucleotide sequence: TGCAGTGCCCCGGGCGGGGGGAGGACTGAAGCTTTCTTT.

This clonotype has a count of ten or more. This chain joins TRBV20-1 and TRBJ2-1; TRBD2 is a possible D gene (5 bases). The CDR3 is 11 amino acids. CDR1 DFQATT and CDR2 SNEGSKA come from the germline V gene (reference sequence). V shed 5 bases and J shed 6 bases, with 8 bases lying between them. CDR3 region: CSAPSGNEQFF. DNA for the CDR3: TGCAGTGCTCCGAGCGGCAATGAGCAGTTCTTC.

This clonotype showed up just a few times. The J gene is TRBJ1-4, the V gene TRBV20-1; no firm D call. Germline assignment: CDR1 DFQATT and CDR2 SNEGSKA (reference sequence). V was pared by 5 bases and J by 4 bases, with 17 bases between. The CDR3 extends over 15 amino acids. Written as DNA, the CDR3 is TGCAGTGCTCTTAGGATGGGGATGGGTAATGAAAAACTGTTTTTT. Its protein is CSALRMGMGNEKLFF.

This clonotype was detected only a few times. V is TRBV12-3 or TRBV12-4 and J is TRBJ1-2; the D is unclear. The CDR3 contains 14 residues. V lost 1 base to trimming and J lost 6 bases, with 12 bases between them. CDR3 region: CASSLGLVIDGYTF. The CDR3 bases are TGTGCCAGCAGTTTAGGTCTCGTTATTGATGGCTACACCTTC.

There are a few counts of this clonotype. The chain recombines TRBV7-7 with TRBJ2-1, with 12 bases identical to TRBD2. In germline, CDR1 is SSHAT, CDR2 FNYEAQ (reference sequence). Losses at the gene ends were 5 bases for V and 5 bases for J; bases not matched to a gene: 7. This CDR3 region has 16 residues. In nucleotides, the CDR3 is TGTGCCAGCAGCCGCCGGACTAGCGGGAATAACAATGAGCAGTTCTTC. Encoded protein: CASSRRTSGNNNEQFF.

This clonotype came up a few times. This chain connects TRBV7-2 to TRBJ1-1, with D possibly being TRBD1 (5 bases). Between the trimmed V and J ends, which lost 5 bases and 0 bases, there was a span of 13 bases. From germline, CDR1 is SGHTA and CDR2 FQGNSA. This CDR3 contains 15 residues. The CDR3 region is CASSQVSGMNTEAFF. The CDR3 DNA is TGTGCCAGCAGCCAGGTGTCAGGGATGAACACTGAAGCTTTCTTT.

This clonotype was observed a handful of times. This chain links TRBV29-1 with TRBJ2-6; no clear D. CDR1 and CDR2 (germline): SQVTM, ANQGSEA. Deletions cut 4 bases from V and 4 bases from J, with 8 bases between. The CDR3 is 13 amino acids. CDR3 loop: CSVAGTGANVLTF. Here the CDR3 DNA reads TGCAGCGTTGCCGGTACCGGGGCCAACGTCCTGACTTTC.

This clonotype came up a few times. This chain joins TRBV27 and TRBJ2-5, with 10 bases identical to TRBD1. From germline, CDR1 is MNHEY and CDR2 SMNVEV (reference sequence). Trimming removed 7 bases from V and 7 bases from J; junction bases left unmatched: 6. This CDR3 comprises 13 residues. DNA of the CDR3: TGTGCCAGCAAGGGACAGGGGTTTGCGACCCAGTACTTC. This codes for CASKGQGFATQYF.

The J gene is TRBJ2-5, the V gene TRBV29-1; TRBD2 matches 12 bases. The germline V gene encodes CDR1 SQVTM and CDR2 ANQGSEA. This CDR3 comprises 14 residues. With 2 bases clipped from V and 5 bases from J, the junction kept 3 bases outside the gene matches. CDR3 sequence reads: CSVELAGGLETQYF. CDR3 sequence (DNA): TGCAGCGTTGAACTAGCGGGGGGGCTTGAGACCCAGTACTTC.

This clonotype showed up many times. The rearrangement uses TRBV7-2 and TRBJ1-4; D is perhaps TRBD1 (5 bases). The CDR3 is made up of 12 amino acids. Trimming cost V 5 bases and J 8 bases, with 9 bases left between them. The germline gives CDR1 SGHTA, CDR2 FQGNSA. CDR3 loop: CASSLKGEKLFF. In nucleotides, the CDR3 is TGTGCCAGCAGCCTCAAGGGGGAAAAACTGTTTTTT.